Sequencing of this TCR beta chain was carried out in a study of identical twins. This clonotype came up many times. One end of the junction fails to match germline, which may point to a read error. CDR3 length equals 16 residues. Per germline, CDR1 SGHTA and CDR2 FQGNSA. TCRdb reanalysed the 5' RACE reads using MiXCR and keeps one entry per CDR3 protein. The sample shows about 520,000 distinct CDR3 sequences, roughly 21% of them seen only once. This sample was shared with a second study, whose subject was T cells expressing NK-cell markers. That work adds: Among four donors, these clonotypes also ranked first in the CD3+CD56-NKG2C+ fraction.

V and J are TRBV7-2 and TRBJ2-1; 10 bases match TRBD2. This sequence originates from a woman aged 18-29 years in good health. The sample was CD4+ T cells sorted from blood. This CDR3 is CASSLRAGGTERKVVF. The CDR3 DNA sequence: TGTGCCAGCAGCTTACGAGCGGGGGGGACCGAACGCAAGGTCGTCTTC.